The clone carrying this TCR beta chain was observed at least ten times. Its antigen remains unknown. This sample is part of a study of response to subunit inactivated influenza vaccine. Overall study results and limits: There was a suggestion from the authors that each seasonal influenza vaccination recruits few new T cells.

Germline CDR1 reads SGHVS; CDR2 reads FNYEAQ. This CDR3 has 16 residues. V shed 5 bases, J shed 2 bases, and the junction held 6 bases outside the gene matches. TCRdb called the RT-PCR reads again in MiXCR, with one record for every CDR3 protein. This table has about 650,000 distinct CDR3 sequences, 15% to 18% appearing once. The chain uses TRBV7-6 and TRBJ2-1; TRBD2 agrees at 10 bases. Source: PBMCs from blood, taken about 11 days after vaccination. The sequence derives from a man aged 45-60 years who received an inactivated influenza vaccine. CDR3 nucleotides: TGTGCCAGCAGCACGGGGACTAGCGCTGCCTACAATGAGCAGTTCTTC. Translating gives CASSTGTSAAYNEQFF.